The 5 T cell receptor beta chains given below trace back to one sample, sequenced in a study of regulatory T cells in long-lasting Graves disease. To make TCR beta libraries, researchers used iRepertoire HTBI primers and Arm-PCR of CDR3 regions. TCRdb processed the multiplex PCR reads anew with MiXCR; each CDR3 protein has one entry. The table shows under 450,000 distinct CDR3 sequences, with 20% to 30% occurring only once. Time point specified: persistent/refractory GD, antithyroid drugs over 5 years with positive TRAb. PBMC-extracted RNA yielded the TCR library. The source material was peripheral blood mononuclear cells (PBMCs), sampled when the disease was refractory, from a patient treated with antithyroid drugs. These receptors were taken from a female donor with Graves disease.

This clonotype has at least ten counts. A junction end diverges from the germline sequence, so it may reflect a read error. The chain uses TRBV12-3 or TRBV12-4 and TRBJ2-5; TRBD2 matches at 11 bases. CDR3 size: 15 residues. Here the CDR3 reads CTSSSLAGGGETQYF. The CDR3, as DNA: TGTACCAGCAGTTCTCTAGCGGGAGGAGGGGAGACCCAGTACTTC.

This clonotype was seen at least ten times. The junction departs from germline at one end; a sequencing error may be responsible. This chain links TRBV7-7 with TRBJ2-2; maybe TRBD2 (5 bases). CDR3 size: 14 residues. Germline loops: CDR1 SSHAT, CDR2 FNYEAQ (reference sequence). The DNA of the CDR3 is TGTGCTAGCAGCGAGGCTATTGCGGGCGGGGAGCTGTTTTTT. Amino acids: CASSEAIAGGELFF.

Ten or more counts support this clonotype. V usage is TRBV20-1 and J usage is TRBJ2-3; 9 bases agree with TRBD2. The J segment lost 3 bases and the V segment lost 4 bases, leaving 11 bases of the junction unmatched. CDR1 and CDR2 from the germline V gene are DFQATT and SNEGSKA (reference sequence). CDR3 size: 16 residues. This CDR3 is CSATNPASGETDTQYF. CDR3 DNA sequence: TGCAGTGCTACTAACCCCGCTAGCGGGGAGACAGATACGCAGTATTTT.

J is TRBJ2-7 and V is TRBV30; no clear D gene. Looked up from germline, CDR1 is GTSNPN and CDR2 is SVGIG (reference sequence). V was clipped by 5 bases and J by 4 bases, with 6 bases between them. The CDR3 contains 10 residues. In DNA form, the CDR3 reads TGTGCCTGGGTGGGGTACGAGCAGTACTTC. The encoded protein is CAWVGYEQYF.

This chain links TRBV19 with TRBJ2-5; TRBD1 matches at 9 bases. The CDR3 is 14 amino acids. Germline trimming cut 4 bases from V and 6 bases from J; bases unmatched to any gene: 6. The germline gives CDR1 LNHDA, CDR2 SQIVND (reference sequence). CDR3 nucleotide sequence: TGTGCCAGTAGTACTCGGGGACAGGGCCAGACCCAGTACTTC. Protein product: CASSTRGQGQTQYF.